This TCR beta chain was sequenced for a study of OX40 agonist ivuxolimab in advanced cancers. Study context: Three patients, one with hepatocellular carcinoma and two with cutaneous melanoma, responded partially.

Germline V gene lookup returns CDR1 LNHDA and CDR2 SQIVND (reference sequence). Deletions cut 7 bases from V and 5 bases from J, with 11 bases between. The CDR3 contains 12 residues. Measured with immunoSEQ multiplex PCR; TCRdb has only the in-frame clones, and not every one. Of about 19,000 clones detected, roughly 73% appear once; the ten largest clones hold almost 30%. The rearrangement joins TRBV19 to TRBJ1-2, with D perhaps TRBD1 (6 bases). The sequences come from CD4+ or CD8+ T cells sorted from blood, collected in a trial of the OX40 agonist ivuxolimab. The source is an adult with an advanced solid tumor such as melanoma, head and neck, liver or kidney cancer. CDR3 residues: CASNTGAYGYTF. As DNA, the CDR3 is TGTGCCAGTAATACGGGGGCGTATGGCTACACCTTC.